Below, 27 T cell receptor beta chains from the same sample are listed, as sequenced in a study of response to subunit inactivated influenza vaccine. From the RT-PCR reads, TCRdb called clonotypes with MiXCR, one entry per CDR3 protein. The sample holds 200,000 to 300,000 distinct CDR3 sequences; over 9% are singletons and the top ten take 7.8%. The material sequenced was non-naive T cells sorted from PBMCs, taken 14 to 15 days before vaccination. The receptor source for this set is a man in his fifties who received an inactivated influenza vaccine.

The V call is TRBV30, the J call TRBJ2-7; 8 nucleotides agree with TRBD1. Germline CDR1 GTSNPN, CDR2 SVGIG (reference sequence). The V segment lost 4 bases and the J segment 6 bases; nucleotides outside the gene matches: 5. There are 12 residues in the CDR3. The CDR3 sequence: CAWTLGQGEQYF. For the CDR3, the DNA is TGTGCCTGGACCCTTGGACAGGGCGAGCAGTACTTC.

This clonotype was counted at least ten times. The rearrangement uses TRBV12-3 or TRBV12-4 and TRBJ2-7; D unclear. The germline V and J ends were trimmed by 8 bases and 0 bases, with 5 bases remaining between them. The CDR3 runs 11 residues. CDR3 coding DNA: TGTGCCAGCGGGTCCTCCTACGAGCAGTACTTC. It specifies CASGSSYEQYF.

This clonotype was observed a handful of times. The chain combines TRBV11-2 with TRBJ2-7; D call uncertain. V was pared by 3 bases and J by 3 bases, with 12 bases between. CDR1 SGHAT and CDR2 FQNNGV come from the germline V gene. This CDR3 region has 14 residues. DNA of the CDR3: TGTGCCAGCAGCTTCGGACGGACGAACTACGAGCAGTACTTC. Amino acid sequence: CASSFGRTNYEQYF. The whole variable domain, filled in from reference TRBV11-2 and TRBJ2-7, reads EAGVAQSPRYKIIEKRQSVAFWCNPISGHATLYWYQQILGQGPKLLIQFQNNGVVDDSQLPKDRFSAERLKGVDSTLKIQPAKLEDSAVYLCASSFGRTNYEQYFGPGTRLTVT.

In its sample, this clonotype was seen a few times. CDR3 nucleotides: TGTGCCAGCAGCTTAGCGTACGGCTATCAGGATAATTCACCCCTCCACTTT. Amino acid sequence: CASSLAYGYQDNSPLHF. The chain is built from TRBV7-8 and TRBJ1-6; D gene uncertain. V lost 0 bases to trimming and J lost 5 bases, with 14 bases between them. Looked up from germline, CDR1 is SGHVS and CDR2 is FQNEAQ. This CDR3 contains 17 residues. The variable domain in full, completed from reference TRBV7-8 and TRBJ1-6, reads GAGVSQSPRYKVAKRGQDVALRCDPISGHVSLFWYQQALGQGPEFLTYFQNEAQLDKSGLPSDRFFAERPEGSVSTLKIQRTQQEDSAVYLCASSLAYGYQDNSPLHFGNGTRLTVT.

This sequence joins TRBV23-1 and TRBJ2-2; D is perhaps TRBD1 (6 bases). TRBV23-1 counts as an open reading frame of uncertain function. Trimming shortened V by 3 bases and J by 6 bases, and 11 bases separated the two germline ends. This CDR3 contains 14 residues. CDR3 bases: TGCGCCAGCAGTCACTGGGGGCTGTCCGGGGAGCTGTTTTTT. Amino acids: CASSHWGLSGELFF.

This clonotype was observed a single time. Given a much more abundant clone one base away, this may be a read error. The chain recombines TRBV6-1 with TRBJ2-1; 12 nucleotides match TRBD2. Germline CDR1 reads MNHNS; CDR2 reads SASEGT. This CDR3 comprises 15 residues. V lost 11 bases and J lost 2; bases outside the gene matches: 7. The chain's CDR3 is CAGTLAGGPYNEQFF. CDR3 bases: TGTGCCGGCACCCTAGCGGGAGGGCCCTACAATGAGCAGTTCTTC.

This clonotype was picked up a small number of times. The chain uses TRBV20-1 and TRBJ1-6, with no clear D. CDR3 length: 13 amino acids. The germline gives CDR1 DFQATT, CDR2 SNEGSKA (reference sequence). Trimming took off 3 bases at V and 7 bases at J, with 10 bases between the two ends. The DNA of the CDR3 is TGCAGTGCTAGTCCCGGCTGGAATTCACCCCTCCACTTT. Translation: CSASPGWNSPLHF.

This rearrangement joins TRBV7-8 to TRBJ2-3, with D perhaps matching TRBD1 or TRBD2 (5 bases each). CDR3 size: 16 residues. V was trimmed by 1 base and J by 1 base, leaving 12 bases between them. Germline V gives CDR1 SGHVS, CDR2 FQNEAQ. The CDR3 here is CASSLGEGSGTDTQYF. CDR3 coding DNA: TGTGCCAGCAGCTTAGGCGAGGGGTCGGGCACAGATACGCAGTATTTT.

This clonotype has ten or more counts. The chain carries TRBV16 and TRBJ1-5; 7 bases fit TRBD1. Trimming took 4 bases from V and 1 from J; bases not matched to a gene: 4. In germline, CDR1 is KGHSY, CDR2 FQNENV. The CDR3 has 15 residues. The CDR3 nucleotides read TGTGCCAGCAGCCCCAGGGGGGGAAGCAATCAGCCCCAGCATTTT. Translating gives CASSPRGGSNQPQHF.

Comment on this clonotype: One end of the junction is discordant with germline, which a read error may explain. CDR3 in DNA: TGTGCCAGCAGCTTAGCCCTAGCCGCCGGGGAGGTGTTTTTT. Translated, it gives CASSLALAAGEVFF. J is TRBJ2-2 and V is TRBV7-2; D is possibly TRBD2 (6 bases). This CDR3 is built from 14 residues. CDR1 and CDR2 (germline): SGHTA, FQGNSA.

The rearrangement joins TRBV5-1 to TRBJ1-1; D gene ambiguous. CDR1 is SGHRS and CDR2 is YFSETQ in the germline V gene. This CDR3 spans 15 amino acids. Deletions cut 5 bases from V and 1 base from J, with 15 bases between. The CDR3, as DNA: TGCGCCAGCAGTTTCCAAGGGCCAGGGAACACTGAAGCTTTCTTT. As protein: CASSFQGPGNTEAFF.

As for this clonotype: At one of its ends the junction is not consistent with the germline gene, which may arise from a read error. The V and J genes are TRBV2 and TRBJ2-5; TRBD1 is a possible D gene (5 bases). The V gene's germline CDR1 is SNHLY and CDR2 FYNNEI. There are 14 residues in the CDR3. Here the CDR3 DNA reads TGTGCCAGCAGTGAGGGGCCGCGGCAAGAGACCCACTACTTC. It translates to CASSEGPRQETHYF.

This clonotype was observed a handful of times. The CDR3 reads CASSNSGANTEAFF. As DNA, the CDR3 is TGTGCCAGCAGCAATAGCGGCGCGAACACTGAAGCTTTCTTT. The chain carries TRBV21-1 and TRBJ1-1. TRBV21-1 represents a pseudogene. The CDR3 spans 14 residues.

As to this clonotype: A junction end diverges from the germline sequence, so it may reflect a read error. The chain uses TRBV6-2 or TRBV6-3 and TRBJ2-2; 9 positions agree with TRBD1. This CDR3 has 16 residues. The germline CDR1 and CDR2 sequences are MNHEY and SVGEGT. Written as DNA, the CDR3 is TGTGCCAGCAGTCCCCGGGACAGGGCATACACCGCGGAGCTGTTTTTT. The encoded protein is CASSPRDRAYTAELFF.

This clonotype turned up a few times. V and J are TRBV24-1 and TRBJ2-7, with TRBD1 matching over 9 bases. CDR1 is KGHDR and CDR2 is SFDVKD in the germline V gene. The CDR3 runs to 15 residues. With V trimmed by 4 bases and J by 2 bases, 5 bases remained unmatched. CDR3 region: CATSDSRTGAYEQYF. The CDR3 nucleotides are TGTGCCACCAGTGACAGTAGGACAGGGGCCTACGAGCAGTACTTC.

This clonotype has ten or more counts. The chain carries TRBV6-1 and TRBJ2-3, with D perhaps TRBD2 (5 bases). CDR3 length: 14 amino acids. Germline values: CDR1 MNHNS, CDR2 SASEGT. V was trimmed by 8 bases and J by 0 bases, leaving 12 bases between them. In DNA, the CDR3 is TGTGCCAGCGGAGGAGGTACTAGCACAGATACGCAGTATTTT. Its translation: CASGGGTSTDTQYF.

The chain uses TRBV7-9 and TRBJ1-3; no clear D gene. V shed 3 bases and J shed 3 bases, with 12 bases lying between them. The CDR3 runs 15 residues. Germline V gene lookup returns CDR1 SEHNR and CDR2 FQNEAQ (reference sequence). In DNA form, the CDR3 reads TGTGCCAGCAGCTTTTTGGGCAGCGTTGGAAACACCATATATTTT. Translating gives CASSFLGSVGNTIYF.

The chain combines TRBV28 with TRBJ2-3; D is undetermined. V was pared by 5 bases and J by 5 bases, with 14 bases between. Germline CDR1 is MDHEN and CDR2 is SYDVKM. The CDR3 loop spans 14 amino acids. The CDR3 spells CASSTLVELDTQYF. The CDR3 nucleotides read TGTGCCAGCAGTACCCTAGTCGAATTAGATACGCAGTATTTT. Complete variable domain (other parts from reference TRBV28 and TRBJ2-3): DVKVTQSSRYLVKRTGEKVFLECVQDMDHENMFWYRQDPGLGLRLIYFSYDVKMKEKGDIPEGYSVSREKKERFSLILESASTNQTSMYLCASSTLVELDTQYFGPGTRLTVL.

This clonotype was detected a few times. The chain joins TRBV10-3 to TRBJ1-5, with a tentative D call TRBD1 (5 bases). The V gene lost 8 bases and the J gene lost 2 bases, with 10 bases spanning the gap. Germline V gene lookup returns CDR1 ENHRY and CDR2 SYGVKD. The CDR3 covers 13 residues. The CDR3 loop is CAIGGSGNQPQHF. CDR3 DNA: TGTGCCATCGGGGGATCGGGCAATCAGCCCCAGCATTTT.

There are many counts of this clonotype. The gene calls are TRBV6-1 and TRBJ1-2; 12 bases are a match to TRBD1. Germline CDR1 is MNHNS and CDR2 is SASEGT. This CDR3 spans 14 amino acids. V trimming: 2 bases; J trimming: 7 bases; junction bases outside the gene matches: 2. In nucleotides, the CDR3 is TGTGCCAGCAGTGAACGGGACAGGGGGCTTGGCTACACCTTC. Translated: CASSERDRGLGYTF.

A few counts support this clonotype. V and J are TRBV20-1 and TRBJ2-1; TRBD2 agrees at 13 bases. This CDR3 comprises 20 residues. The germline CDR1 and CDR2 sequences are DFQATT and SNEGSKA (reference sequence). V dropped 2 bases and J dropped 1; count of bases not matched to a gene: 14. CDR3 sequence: CSARWTGTSGARRSYNEQFF. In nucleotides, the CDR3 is TGCAGTGCTAGATGGACCGGGACTAGCGGGGCACGACGATCCTACAATGAGCAGTTCTTC.

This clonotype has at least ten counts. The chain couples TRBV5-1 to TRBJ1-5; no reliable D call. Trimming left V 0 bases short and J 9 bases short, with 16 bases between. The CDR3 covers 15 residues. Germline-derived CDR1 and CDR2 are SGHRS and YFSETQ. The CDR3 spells CASSLGSGPGSPQHF. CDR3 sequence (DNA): TGCGCCAGCAGCTTGGGGTCAGGCCCAGGTTCGCCCCAGCATTTT.

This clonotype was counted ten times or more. In DNA form, the CDR3 reads TGCGCCAGCAGTGAGTCGACCCTCTGGCGGACTAATGAAAAACTGTTTTTT. Translated, it gives CASSESTLWRTNEKLFF. The rearrangement links TRBV10-2 to TRBJ1-4; D is unresolved. This CDR3 region has 17 residues. The germline CDR1 and CDR2 sequences are WSHSY and SAAADI. V shed 0 bases and J shed 2 bases, with 13 bases lying between them.

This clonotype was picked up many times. The CDR3 reads CSARPTGGNEKLFF. In DNA, the CDR3 is TGCAGTGCTAGGCCAACGGGCGGAAATGAAAAACTGTTTTTT. The J gene is TRBJ1-4, the V gene TRBV20-1; D remains unclear. CDR3 length equals 14 residues. Germline-derived CDR1 and CDR2 are DFQATT and SNEGSKA (reference sequence). The V gene lost 3 bases and the J gene lost 5 bases, with 13 bases spanning the gap.

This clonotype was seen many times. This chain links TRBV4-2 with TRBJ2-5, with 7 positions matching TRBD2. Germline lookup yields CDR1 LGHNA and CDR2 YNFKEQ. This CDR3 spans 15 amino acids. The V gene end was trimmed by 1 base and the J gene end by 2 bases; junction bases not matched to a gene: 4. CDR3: CASSQGTRDQETQYF. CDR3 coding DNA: TGTGCCAGCAGCCAAGGGACTAGAGATCAAGAGACCCAGTACTTC.

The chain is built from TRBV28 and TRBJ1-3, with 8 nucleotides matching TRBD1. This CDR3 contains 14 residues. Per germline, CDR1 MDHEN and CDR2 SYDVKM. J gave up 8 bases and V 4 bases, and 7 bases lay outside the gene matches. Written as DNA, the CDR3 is TGTGCCAGCAGTTCCATGACAGGGGTGGACACCATATATTTT. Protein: CASSSMTGVDTIYF. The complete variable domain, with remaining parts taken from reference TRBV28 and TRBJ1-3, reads DVKVTQSSRYLVKRTGEKVFLECVQDMDHENMFWYRQDPGLGLRLIYFSYDVKMKEKGDIPEGYSVSREKKERFSLILESASTNQTSMYLCASSSMTGVDTIYFGEGSWLTVV.

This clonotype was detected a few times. The CDR3 loop is CASSPLATDTQYF. The CDR3 DNA is TGTGCCAGCAGCCCACTAGCGACAGATACGCAGTATTTT. The rearrangement links TRBV12-3 or TRBV12-4 to TRBJ2-3, with 7 bases fitting TRBD2. With V trimmed by 6 bases and J by 3 bases, 3 bases remained unmatched. This CDR3 has 13 residues.